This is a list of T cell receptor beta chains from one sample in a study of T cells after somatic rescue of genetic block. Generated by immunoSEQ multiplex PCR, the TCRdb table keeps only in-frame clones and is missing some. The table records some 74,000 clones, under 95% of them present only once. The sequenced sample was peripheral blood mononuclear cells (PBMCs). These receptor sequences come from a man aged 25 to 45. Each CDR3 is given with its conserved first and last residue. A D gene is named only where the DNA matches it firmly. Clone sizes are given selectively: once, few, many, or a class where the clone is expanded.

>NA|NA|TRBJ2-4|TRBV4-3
TGCGCCAGCAGCCAATCAAGTGGGGACATTCAGTACTTC
CASSQSSGDIQYF
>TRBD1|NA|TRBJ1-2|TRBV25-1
TGTGCCAGCAGTGCCCACATCGGACAGGGTGAAGGATATGGCTACACCTTC
CASSAHIGQGEGYGYTF
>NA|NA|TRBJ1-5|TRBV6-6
TGTGCCAGCAGTAACAATGATCAGCCCCAGCATTTT
CASSNNDQPQHF
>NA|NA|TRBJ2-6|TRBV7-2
TGTGCCAGCAGCCTGCACAGCTCTGGGGCCAACGTCCTGACTTTC
CASSLHSSGANVLTF
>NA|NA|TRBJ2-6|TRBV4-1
TGCGCCAGCAGCCAGTGGGCCAACCCCCTGACTGGGGCCAACGTCCTGACTTTC
CASSQWANPLTGANVLTF
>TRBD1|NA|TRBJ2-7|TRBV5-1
TGCGCCAGCAGCCCAGGACAGGGGGCCAACGAGCAGTACTTC
CASSPGQGANEQYF
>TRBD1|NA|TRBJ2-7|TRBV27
TGTGCCACCACTGACAGGGGCTACGAGCAGTACTTC
CATTDRGYEQYF
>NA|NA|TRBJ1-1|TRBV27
TGTGTCAGCAGTTTAACAGGGTACACTGAAGCTTTCTTT
CVSSLTGYTEAFF
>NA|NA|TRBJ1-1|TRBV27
TGTACCACAGTGCCCGTCCAAGGGGTCACTGAAGCTTTCTTT
CTTVPVQGVTEAFF
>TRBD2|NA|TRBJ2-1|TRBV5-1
TGCGCCAGCAGCTTGGTGGCTAGCGGCTCCTACAATGAGCAGTTCTTC
CASSLVASGSYNEQFF
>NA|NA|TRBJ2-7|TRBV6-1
TGTGCCAGCAGACCCGGGCCATCCTACGAGCAGTACTTC
CASRPGPSYEQYF
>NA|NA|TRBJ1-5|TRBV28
TGTGCCAGCAGACCGGGACGTCGAAATCAGCCCCAGCATTTT
CASRPGRRNQPQHF
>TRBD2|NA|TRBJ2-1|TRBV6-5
TGTGCCAGCAGTCCACGGCGGGGTCGGGGGGATGAGCAGTTCTTC
CASSPRRGRGDEQFF
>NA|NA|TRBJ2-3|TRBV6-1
TGTGCCAGCAGGGATACAGGGATCCTCACAGATACGCAGTATTTT
CASRDTGILTDTQYF
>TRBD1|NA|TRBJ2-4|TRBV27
TGTGCCAGCAGTCCATGGACAGGGGATGGGGCCAAAAACATTCAGTACTTC
CASSPWTGDGAKNIQYF
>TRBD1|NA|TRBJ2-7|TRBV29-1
TGCAGCGTTGCAAGGGGGCTCTCCTACGAGCAGTACTTC
CSVARGLSYEQYF
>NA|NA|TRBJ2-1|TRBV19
TGTGCCAGTAGTAGGGTGTACAATGAGCAGTTCTTC
CASSRVYNEQFF
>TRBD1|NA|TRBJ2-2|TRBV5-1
TGCGCCAGCAGCGTGACAGGGTATGGCGGGGAGCTGTTTTTT
CASSVTGYGGELFF
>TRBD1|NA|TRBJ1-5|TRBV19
TGTGCCAGTAGCCCACAGGGGACCCAGCCCCAGCATTTT
CASSPQGTQPQHF
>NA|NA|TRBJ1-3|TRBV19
TGTGCCAGTTGGGGCAGGGAGGTCTCTGGAAACACCATATATTTT
CASWGREVSGNTIYF
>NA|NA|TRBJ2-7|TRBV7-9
TGTGCCAGCAGCCGAGGTGGGGAGACCTACGAGCAATACTTC
CASSRGGETYEQYF
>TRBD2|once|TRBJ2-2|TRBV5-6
TGTGCCAGCAGCCTGGAGTCTAGCGGGCGCTTGGGGGAGCTGTTTTTT
CASSLESSGRLGELFF
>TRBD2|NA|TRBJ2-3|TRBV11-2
TGTGCCAGCAGCTTAGGAGCGGGGGGGCGACTAGATACGCAGTATTTT
CASSLGAGGRLDTQYF
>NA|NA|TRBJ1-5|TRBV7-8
TGTGCCAGCAGCCCCGACGGGCGGGATCAGCCCCAGCATTTT
CASSPDGRDQPQHF
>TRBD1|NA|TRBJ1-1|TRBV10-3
TGTGCCATCAGTGGGCAGGGGGACACTGAAGCTTTCTTT
CAISGQGDTEAFF
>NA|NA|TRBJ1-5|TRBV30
TGTGCCTGGAGTGTTGGGACCGGGCAGCCCCAGCATTTT
CAWSVGTGQPQHF
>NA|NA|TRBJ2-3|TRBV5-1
TGCGCCAGCAGCTACCCTCAGGCGGATACGCAGTATTTT
CASSYPQADTQYF
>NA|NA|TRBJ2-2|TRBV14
TGTGCCAGCAGCCGGGATGTCTCTCGGACCGGGGAGCTGTTTTTT
CASSRDVSRTGELFF
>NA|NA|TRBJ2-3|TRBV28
TGTGCCAGCAGTTTAGGCTTAGATACGCAGTATTTT
CASSLGLDTQYF
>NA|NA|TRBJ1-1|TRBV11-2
TGTGCCAGCAATCTACTGAACACTGAAGCTTTCTTT
CASNLLNTEAFF
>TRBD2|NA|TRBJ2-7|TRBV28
TGTGCCAGCAGTTTATTCGGGACTAGCGGGGTCTACGAGCAGTACTTC
CASSLFGTSGVYEQYF
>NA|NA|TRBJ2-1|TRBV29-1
TGCAGCGTTGATGTCTTAGCGTTCTACAATGAGCAGTTCTTC
CSVDVLAFYNEQFF
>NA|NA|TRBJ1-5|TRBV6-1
TGTGCCAGCAGTGACCGGGTCAATCAGCCCCAGCATTTT
CASSDRVNQPQHF
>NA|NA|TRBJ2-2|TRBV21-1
TGTGCCAGCTACCAGGGTGGGGGGGAGCTGTTTTTT
CASYQGGGELFF
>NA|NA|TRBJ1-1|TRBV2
TGTGCCAGCAGCTTGGACGGTCCTAGGGACACTGAAGCTTTCTTT
CASSLDGPRDTEAFF
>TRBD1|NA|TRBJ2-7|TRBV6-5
TGTGCCAGCAGTCTGGGGACAGCCTACGAGCAGTACTTC
CASSLGTAYEQYF
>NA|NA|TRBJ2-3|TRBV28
TGTGCCAGCAGTTTGGCGGTTACACGGACCACAGATACGCAGTATTTT
CASSLAVTRTTDTQYF
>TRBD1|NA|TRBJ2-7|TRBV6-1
TGTGCCAGCAAACCGGGACAGGGGGTTTACGAGCAGTACTTC
CASKPGQGVYEQYF
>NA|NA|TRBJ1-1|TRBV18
TGTGCCAGCTCCAAGGACCCTCACACTGAAGCTTTCTTT
CASSKDPHTEAFF
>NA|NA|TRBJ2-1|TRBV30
TGTGCCTGGAGCACCGGGACCAACTCCTACAATGAGCAGTTCTTC
CAWSTGTNSYNEQFF
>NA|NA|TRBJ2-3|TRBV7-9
TGTGCCAGCAGCTTAGGTACTGGGGGCGCGGATACGCAGTATTTT
CASSLGTGGADTQYF
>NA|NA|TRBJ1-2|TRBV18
TGTGCCAGCTCACCAGACCGGGAGAACTATGGCTACACCTTC
CASSPDRENYGYTF
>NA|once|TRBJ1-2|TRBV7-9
TGTGCCAGCACCTTCTCTGCAGAACCAAACTATGGCTACACCTTC
CASTFSAEPNYGYTF
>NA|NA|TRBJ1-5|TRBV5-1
TGCGCCAGCAGCCCCCGTTTTCCGGGGGGGCAGCCCCAGCATTTT
CASSPRFPGGQPQHF
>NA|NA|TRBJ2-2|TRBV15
TGTGCCACCAGCAGTCCCGGGGAGCTGTTTTTT
CATSSPGELFF
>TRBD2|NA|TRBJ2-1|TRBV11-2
TGTGCCAGCAGTTCATTACTAGCGGCCTACAATGAGCAGTTCTTC
CASSSLLAAYNEQFF
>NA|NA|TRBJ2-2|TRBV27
TGTGCCAGCAGTTGGCAAATGAACACCGGGGAGCTGTTTTTT
CASSWQMNTGELFF
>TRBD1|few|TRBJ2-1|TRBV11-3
TGTGCCAGCAGCTTACCGGGACAGGGCAATGAGCAGTTCTTC
CASSLPGQGNEQFF
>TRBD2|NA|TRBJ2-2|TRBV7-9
TGTGCCAGCAGCTTAGCGCGACTAGCGGGGGGGCCGCGTACCGGGGAGCTGTTTTTT
CASSLARLAGGPRTGELFF
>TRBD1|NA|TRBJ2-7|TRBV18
TGTGCCAGCTCACCGGGGACAGGGGGCTACGAGCAGTACTTC
CASSPGTGGYEQYF
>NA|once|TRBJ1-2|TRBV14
TGTGCCAGCAGTGTTGGGACGGGAACTGGCTACACCTTC
CASSVGTGTGYTF
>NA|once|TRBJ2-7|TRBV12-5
TGTGCTAGTGGTTTAGCCGGGCCCGAGCAGTACTTC
CASGLAGPEQYF
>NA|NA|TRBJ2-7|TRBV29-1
TGCAGCGTTGGTGGGTCAGGGGAGTCCTACGAGCAGTACTTC
CSVGGSGESYEQYF